This T cell receptor beta chain was obtained from a study of blood T cell repertoires in COVID-19. Study-level background: Acute and convalescent COVID-19 samples came from the United States, Italy and Spain.

Germline loops: CDR1 MNHNS, CDR2 SASEGT. The V gene lost 3 bases and the J gene lost 6 bases, with 9 bases spanning the gap. The CDR3 has 13 residues. Sequencing was performed with immunoSEQ multiplex PCR; in TCRdb, only in-frame clones are kept and a portion is missing. The repertoire holds over 120,000 clones, with roughly 79% as singletons. V usage is TRBV6-1 and J usage is TRBJ1-5, with D perhaps TRBD1 (5 bases). The sequenced sample was peripheral blood. The TCR sequence derives from a human donor in a cohort sampled during active COVID-19. CDR3 coding DNA: TGTGCCAGCAGTGAGAGGGGAGGTCAGCCCCAGCATTTT. It translates to CASSERGGQPQHF.